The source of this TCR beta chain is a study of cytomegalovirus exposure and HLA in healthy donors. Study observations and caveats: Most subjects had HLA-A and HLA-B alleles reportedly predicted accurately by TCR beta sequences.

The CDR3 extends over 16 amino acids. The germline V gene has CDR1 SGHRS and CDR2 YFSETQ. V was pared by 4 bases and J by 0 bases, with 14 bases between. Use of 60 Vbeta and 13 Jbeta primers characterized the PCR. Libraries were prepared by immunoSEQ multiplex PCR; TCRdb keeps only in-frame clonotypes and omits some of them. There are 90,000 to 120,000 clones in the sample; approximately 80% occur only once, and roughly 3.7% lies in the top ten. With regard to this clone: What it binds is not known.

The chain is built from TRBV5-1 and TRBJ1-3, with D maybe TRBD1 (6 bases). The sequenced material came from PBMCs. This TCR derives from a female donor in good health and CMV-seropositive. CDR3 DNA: TGCGCCAGCAGCCCACGGGGGGCCTACTCTGGAAACACCATATATTTT. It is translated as CASSPRGAYSGNTIYF.